These 25 T cell receptor beta chains originate from one sample sequenced in a study of blood T cell repertoires in COVID-19. TCRdb's table, derived via immunoSEQ multiplex PCR, lists solely in-frame clones and lacks some. The sample lists hundreds of thousands of clones; around 85% were seen once. Material for sequencing was peripheral blood. Source of these receptors: a man older than 75 with acute or convalescent COVID-19.

The J gene is TRBJ2-7, the V gene TRBV3-1 (or the pseudogene TRBV3-2); 8 bases map to TRBD2. The germline CDR1 and CDR2 sequences are LGHDT and YNNKEL (reference sequence). The CDR3 length is 18 residues. V trimming: 4 bases; J trimming: 5 bases; junction bases outside the gene matches: 19. CDR3: CASSLVWLAGPSRNEQYF. The DNA of the CDR3 is TGTGCCAGCAGCCTCGTCTGGCTAGCGGGTCCCTCCCGCAACGAGCAGTACTTC.

The genes are TRBV19 and TRBJ2-1; D may be TRBD2 (5 bases). Germline V gives CDR1 LNHDA, CDR2 SQIVND (reference sequence). The CDR3 is 16 amino acids. Trimming left V 6 bases short and J 4 bases short, with 19 bases between. CDR3 region: CASSPLEAGSYNEQFF. The CDR3 DNA reads TGTGCCAGTAGCCCACTAGAGGCTGGGAGTTACAATGAGCAGTTCTTC.

This chain uses TRBV5-6 with TRBJ2-7; possibly TRBD2 for D (5 bases). The V end was cut by 7 bases, the J end by 1 base, with 18 bases between. Germline-derived CDR1 and CDR2 are SGHDT and YYEEEE. CDR3 length equals 15 residues. DNA for the CDR3: TGTGCCAGCCTCTCGGCAACTAGTGCGTCCTACGAGCAGTACTTC. As protein: CASLSATSASYEQYF.

This clone was seen more than once but under ten times. The chain carries TRBV6-1 and TRBJ1-1; a weak D match, TRBD1 (5 bases). Trimming removed 3 bases at V and 5 bases at J, with 13 bases between. This CDR3 spans 14 amino acids. CDR1 is MNHNS, CDR2 SASEGT, per germline. CDR3 DNA sequence: TGTGCCAGCAGTGACCGGGGGTTCTATACTGAAGCTTTCTTT. Amino acids: CASSDRGFYTEAFF.

This chain links TRBV30 with TRBJ1-5, with 8 bases that match TRBD1. CDR1 and CDR2 from the germline V gene are GTSNPN and SVGIG (reference sequence). V gave up 2 bases and J gave up 7 bases; unmatched junction bases: 13. The CDR3 length is 16 residues. CDR3 nucleotide sequence: TGTGCCTGGAGTCCTATAGGAGACAGGGGAGACCAGCCCCAGCATTTT. Translating gives CAWSPIGDRGDQPQHF. Combining the CDR3 with reference TRBV30 and TRBJ1-5 gives the whole variable domain SQTIHQWPATLVQPVGSPLSLECTVEGTSNPNLYWYRQAAGRGLQLLFYSVGIGQISSEVPQNLSASRPQDRQFILSSKKLLLSDSGFYLCAWSPIGDRGDQPQHFGDGTRLSIL.

This clone was picked up a small number of times. The chain carries TRBV6-2 or TRBV6-3 and TRBJ1-2; D may be TRBD1 (6 bases). Germline V gene data show CDR1 as MNHEY and CDR2 as SVGEGT. The CDR3 has 16 amino acids. V was pared by 1 base and J by 8 bases, with 20 bases between. In DNA, the CDR3 is TGTGCCAGCAGTTACTATCTGGACAGCGTCTGGCGAGGCTACACCTTC. Protein sequence: CASSYYLDSVWRGYTF.

This chain connects TRBV5-1 to TRBJ2-5; 7 bases line up with TRBD1. CDR1 and CDR2 from the germline V gene are SGHRS and YFSETQ. The V and J ends lost 3 bases and 4 bases, in that order; junction bases with no gene match: 6. The CDR3 totals 14 residues. DNA of the CDR3: TGCGCCAGCAGCTCGACAGGGACACGAGAGACCCAGTACTTC. Residues: CASSSTGTRETQYF.

The V and J genes are TRBV5-6 and TRBJ2-5; 10 bases are shared with TRBD1. With 1 base clipped from V and 6 bases from J, the junction kept 9 bases outside the gene matches. CDR1 and CDR2 (germline): SGHDT, YYEEEE. The CDR3 is made up of 16 amino acids. The CDR3 loop is CASSLTPGQGMKTQYF. The DNA for the CDR3 is TGTGCCAGCAGCTTGACCCCGGGACAGGGGATGAAGACCCAGTACTTC.

V is TRBV7-9 and J is TRBJ2-2; weak D call: TRBD1 (6 bases). Germline loops: CDR1 SEHNR, CDR2 FQNEAQ (reference sequence). The CDR3 length is 14 residues. With 2 bases removed from V and 9 bases from J, the gap between germline ends came to 13 bases. The CDR3 sequence: CASSLSRWGRELFF. The CDR3 DNA reads TGTGCCAGCAGCTTATCTCGGTGGGGGCGGGAGCTGTTTTTT.

The chain carries TRBV6-5 and TRBJ2-1, with 7 bases aligning to TRBD2. The CDR3 runs to 15 residues. V gave up 2 bases and J gave up 4 bases; unmatched junction bases: 5. The germline CDR1 and CDR2 sequences are MNHEY and SVGAGI. CDR3 amino acids: CASSYREVGYNEQFF. The CDR3 DNA follows: TGTGCCAGCAGTTACCGGGAGGTGGGATACAATGAGCAGTTCTTC.

This rearrangement joins TRBV10-2 to TRBJ2-7, with 12 nucleotides matching TRBD2. The CDR3 extends over 16 amino acids. Germline CDR1 reads WSHSY; CDR2 reads SAAADI. The V segment lost 6 bases and the J segment 1 base; nucleotides outside the gene matches: 7. The CDR3 bases are TGCGCCAGCAGCTCGACTAGCGGGGGCCCATCCTACGAGCAGTACTTC. This gives the protein CASSSTSGGPSYEQYF.

This rearrangement joins TRBV21-1 to TRBJ1-1; no DNA check was done on the table's D call, TRBD1. TRBV21-1 is listed as a pseudogene. The CDR3 is made up of 14 amino acids. CDR3 amino acids: CASSKHQGGTEAFF. The CDR3 DNA follows: TGTGCCAGCAGCAAGCACCAGGGGGGCACTGAAGCTTTCTTT.

J is TRBJ1-1 and V is TRBV18; the match to TRBD1 covers 8 bases. Per the germline V gene, CDR1 is KGHSH and CDR2 is LQKENI. The J segment lost 3 bases and the V segment lost 4 bases, leaving 7 bases of the junction unmatched. This CDR3 spans 15 amino acids. The CDR3 region has the DNA TGTGCCAGCTCACTAGCCGACAGGGGCTACACTGAAGCTTTCTTT. This codes for CASSLADRGYTEAFF.

The chain combines TRBV19 with TRBJ1-3, with D hard to call. CDR3 length equals 15 residues. V was clipped by 0 bases and J by 2 bases, with 8 bases between them. The V gene's germline CDR1 is LNHDA and CDR2 SQIVND (reference sequence). The CDR3 DNA is TGTGCCAGTAGTATAGAAAGAGGCCCTGGAAACACCATATATTTT. This gives the protein CASSIERGPGNTIYF.

The rearrangement uses TRBV18 and TRBJ1-6; D unresolved. The germline gives CDR1 KGHSH, CDR2 LQKENI. Between the trimmed V and J ends, which lost 6 bases and 4 bases, there was a span of 7 bases. CDR3 length: 13 residues. The CDR3 here is CASSDGYNSPLHF. The CDR3 DNA reads as TGTGCCAGCTCCGACGGGTATAATTCACCCCTCCACTTT.

The CDR3 DNA is TGTGCCAGCAGTAGGGGTTTTGCGGGCTACACCTTC. Protein product: CASSRGFAGYTF. The genes are TRBV12-3 or TRBV12-4 and TRBJ1-2, with D maybe TRBD1 (5 bases). Trimming cost V 5 bases and J 8 bases, with 12 bases left between them. This CDR3 has 12 amino acids.

This rearrangement joins TRBV27 to TRBJ2-7; 9 bases line up with TRBD1. Germline V gives CDR1 MNHEY, CDR2 SMNVEV (reference sequence). The CDR3 totals 14 residues. V was pared by 9 bases and J by 7 bases, with 13 bases of the junction left unmatched. CDR3 nucleotide sequence: TGTGCCAGTCGGCGCCCGGGACAGGGTTCTGAGCAGTACTTC. Protein: CASRRPGQGSEQYF.

The rearrangement links TRBV18 to TRBJ1-4, with TRBD1 matching over 8 bases. Losses at the gene ends were 2 bases for V and 7 bases for J; bases not matched to a gene: 12. The CDR3 length is 17 residues. Germline V gene lookup returns CDR1 KGHSH and CDR2 LQKENI. This CDR3 reads CASSPGNRQGAGEKLFF. The DNA of the CDR3 is TGTGCCAGCTCACCAGGGAATCGCCAGGGGGCCGGTGAAAAACTGTTTTTT.

J is TRBJ2-1 and V is TRBV10-2; 11 bases agree with TRBD1. This CDR3 spans 14 amino acids. Losses at the gene ends were 9 bases for V and 8 bases for J; bases not matched to a gene: 9. Germline V CDR1 and CDR2: WSHSY, SAAADI. The CDR3 sequence: CASDGTGGRDEQFF. The CDR3 DNA reads TGCGCCAGTGACGGGACAGGGGGGCGCGATGAGCAGTTCTTC.

The chain carries TRBV6-5 and TRBJ1-1, with D maybe TRBD1 (5 bases). There are 14 residues in the CDR3. The ends were cut back, 6 bases at V and 5 bases at J, with 16 bases in the middle. CDR1 is MNHEY, CDR2 SVGAGI, per germline. The CDR3 region is CASSSERGGTEAFF. As DNA, the CDR3 is TGTGCCAGCAGCAGCGAAAGGGGTGGAACTGAAGCTTTCTTT.

The gene calls are TRBV30 and TRBJ1-5; tentative D call: TRBD1 (6 bases). The V end was cut by 3 bases, the J end by 2 bases, with 14 bases between. Germline CDR1 and CDR2: GTSNPN and SVGIG (reference sequence). The CDR3 sequence is 15 residues long. The CDR3 sequence: CAWSDTGYGNQPQHF. As DNA, the CDR3 is TGTGCCTGGAGCGATACAGGGTACGGCAATCAGCCCCAGCATTTT. The whole variable domain, remainder taken from reference TRBV30 and TRBJ1-5, is SQTIHQWPATLVQPVGSPLSLECTVEGTSNPNLYWYRQAAGRGLQLLFYSVGIGQISSEVPQNLSASRPQDRQFILSSKKLLLSDSGFYLCAWSDTGYGNQPQHFGDGTRLSIL.

The V and J genes are TRBV12-3 or TRBV12-4 and TRBJ1-5, with 8 bases matching TRBD1. V dropped 6 bases and J dropped 10; count of bases not matched to a gene: 5. The CDR3 is 12 residues long. CDR3 loop: CASSRGRSPQHF. Written as DNA, the CDR3 is TGTGCCAGCAGCAGGGGGCGGTCACCCCAGCATTTT.

The J gene is TRBJ1-3, the V gene TRBV5-1, with D perhaps matching TRBD1 (6 bases). V lost 4 bases and J 7 bases, leaving 15 bases between the germline ends. CDR1 and CDR2 from the germline V gene are SGHRS and YFSETQ. This CDR3 contains 14 residues. CDR3 loop: CASSPLPGVNTIYF. CDR3 bases: TGCGCCAGCAGCCCACTCCCAGGGGTGAACACCATATATTTT.

This chain connects TRBV27 to TRBJ1-5; possibly TRBD1 for D (6 bases). Trimming took off 6 bases at V and 6 bases at J, with 9 bases between the two ends. This CDR3 comprises 12 residues. The germline V gene encodes CDR1 MNHEY and CDR2 SMNVEV (reference sequence). The CDR3 DNA reads TGTGCCAGCAGAGGGGGAACTCAGCCCCAGCATTTT. This translates into CASRGGTQPQHF.

This chain connects TRBV18 to TRBJ1-4; D is undetermined. The CDR3 runs 16 residues. Trimming shortened V by 2 bases and J by 5 bases, and 15 bases separated the two germline ends. From germline, CDR1 is KGHSH and CDR2 LQKENI. Written as DNA, the CDR3 is TGTGCCAGCTCACCAGTAGCCGGCAGAACAAATGAAAAACTGTTTTTT. This translates into CASSPVAGRTNEKLFF.